This T cell receptor beta chain came from a study of chemoradiotherapy in HPV16-positive cancers. The CDR3 sequence is 15 residues long. The germline CDR1 and CDR2 sequences are GTSNPN and SVGIG (reference sequence). The V end was cut by 2 bases, the J end by 7 bases, with 18 bases between. Profiled with immunoSEQ multiplex PCR; TCRdb holds only in-frame clones, not every one. This sample has 6,500 to 8,500 clones; 80% to 90% occur once, and the top ten carry under 8%. The sequence was obtained from a human donor with HPV-associated anogenital cancer. The source material was tumor tissue, sampled from a patient who underwent chemoradiotherapy. This chain uses TRBV30 with TRBJ1-5; a possible D gene is TRBD1 (5 bases). The CDR3, as DNA: TGTGCCTGGAGTCTGCGGGGGGGAGGTCGGCAGCCCCAGCATTTT. It yields the protein CAWSLRGGGRQPQHF.